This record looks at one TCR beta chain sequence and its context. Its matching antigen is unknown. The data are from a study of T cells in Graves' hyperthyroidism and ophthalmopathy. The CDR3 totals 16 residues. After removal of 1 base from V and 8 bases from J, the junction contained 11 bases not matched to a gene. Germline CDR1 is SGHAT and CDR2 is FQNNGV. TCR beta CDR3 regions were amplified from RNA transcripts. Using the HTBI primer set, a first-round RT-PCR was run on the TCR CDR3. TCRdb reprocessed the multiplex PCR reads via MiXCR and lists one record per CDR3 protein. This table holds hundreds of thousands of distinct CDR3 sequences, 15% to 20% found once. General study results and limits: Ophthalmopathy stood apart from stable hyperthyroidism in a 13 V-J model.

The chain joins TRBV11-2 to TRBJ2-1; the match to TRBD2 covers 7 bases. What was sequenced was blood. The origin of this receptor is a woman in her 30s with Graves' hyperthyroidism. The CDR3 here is CASSLGVGRGSDEQFF. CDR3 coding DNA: TGTGCCAGCAGCTTAGGGGTAGGGAGGGGTAGCGATGAGCAGTTCTTC.